The clone carrying this T cell receptor (beta chain) was picked up many times. Its cognate antigen is unknown. Libraries were prepared by immunoSEQ multiplex PCR; TCRdb keeps only in-frame clonotypes and omits some of them. Among under 15,000 clones, roughly 27% were seen once, and the ten largest hold about 7.8%. The sample is drawn from a study of T cells in localized non-small cell lung cancer. Study observations and caveats: The highest T cell clonality was in uninvolved adjacent lung, above tumor.

This receptor was obtained from a female donor older than 55 with stage I lung adenocarcinoma. This specimen consisted of lung tumor tissue, obtained before any cancer treatment.

CDR3 sequence reads: CASNARWGTPLNTEAFF. DNA for the CDR3: TGTGCCAGCAACGCAAGGTGGGGGACTCCCTTGAACACTGAAGCTTTCTTT. The rearrangement uses TRBV6-8 and TRBJ1-1, with D possibly TRBD1 on 5 matching bases. Germline CDR1 is MNHGY and CDR2 is SAAAGT. The CDR3 loop spans 17 amino acids. The V end was cut by 7 bases, the J end by 0 bases, with 21 bases between.